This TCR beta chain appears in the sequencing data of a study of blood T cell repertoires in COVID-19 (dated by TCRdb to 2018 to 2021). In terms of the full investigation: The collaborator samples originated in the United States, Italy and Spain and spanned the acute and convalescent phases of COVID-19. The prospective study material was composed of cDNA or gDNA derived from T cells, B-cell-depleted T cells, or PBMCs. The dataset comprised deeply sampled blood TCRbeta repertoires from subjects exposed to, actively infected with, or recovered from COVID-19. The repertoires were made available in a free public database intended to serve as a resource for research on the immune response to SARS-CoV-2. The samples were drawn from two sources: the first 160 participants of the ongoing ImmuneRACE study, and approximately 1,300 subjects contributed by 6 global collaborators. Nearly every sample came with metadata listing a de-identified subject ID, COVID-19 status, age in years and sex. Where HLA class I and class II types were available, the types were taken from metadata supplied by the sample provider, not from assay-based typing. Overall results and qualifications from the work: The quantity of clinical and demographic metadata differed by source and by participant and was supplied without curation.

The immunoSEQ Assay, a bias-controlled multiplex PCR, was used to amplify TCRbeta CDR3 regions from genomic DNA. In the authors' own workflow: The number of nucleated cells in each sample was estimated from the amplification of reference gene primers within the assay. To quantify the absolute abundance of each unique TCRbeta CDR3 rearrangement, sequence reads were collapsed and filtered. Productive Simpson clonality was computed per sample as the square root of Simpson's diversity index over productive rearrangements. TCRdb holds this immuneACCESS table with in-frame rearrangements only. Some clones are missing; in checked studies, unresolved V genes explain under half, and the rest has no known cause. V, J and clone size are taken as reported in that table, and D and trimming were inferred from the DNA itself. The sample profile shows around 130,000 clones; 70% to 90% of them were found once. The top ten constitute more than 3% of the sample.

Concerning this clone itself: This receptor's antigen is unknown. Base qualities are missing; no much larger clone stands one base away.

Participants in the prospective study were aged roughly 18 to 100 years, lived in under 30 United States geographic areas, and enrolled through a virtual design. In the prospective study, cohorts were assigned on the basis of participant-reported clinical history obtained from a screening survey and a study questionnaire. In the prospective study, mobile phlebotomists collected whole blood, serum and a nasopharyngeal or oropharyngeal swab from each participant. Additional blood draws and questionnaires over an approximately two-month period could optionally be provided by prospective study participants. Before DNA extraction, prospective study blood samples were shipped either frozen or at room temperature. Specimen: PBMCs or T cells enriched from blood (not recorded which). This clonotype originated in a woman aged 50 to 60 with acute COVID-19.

This receptor has the CDR3 CASSLAATSNTDTQYF. The nucleotides are TGTGCCAGCAGCTTAGCTGCGACTAGCAACACAGATACGCAGTATTTT. The sequence joins TRBV7-6 to TRBJ2-3; 7 of the junction bases match TRBD2. From V the trimming removes 0 bases and from J it removes 2 bases, while the gene matches leave 5 bases of the junction unaccounted for. Sequences SGHVS (CDR1) and FNYEAQ (CDR2) are obtained from the germline V gene. The cysteine opens and the phenylalanine closes a CDR3 of 16 amino acids. Only the CDR3 DNA stays, 48 bases, in frame from base 1.